This T cell receptor (beta chain) was obtained from a study of T cell responses to AZD1222 COVID-19 vaccine. Study-wide context: Second doses were pooled across both intervals (about 4 or about 12 weeks).

The CDR3 is 14 residues long. Looked up from germline, CDR1 is SGHRS and CDR2 is YFSETQ. V was shortened by 2 bases and J by 4 bases, with 12 bases between the two germline ends. The table came from immunoSEQ multiplex PCR; TCRdb's copy has only in-frame clones and leaves some out. The sample contains under 200,000 clones, just over 90% of which appear only once. Details on this clone: Its matching antigen is unknown.

Study outcomes and limitations: Clonal diversity was possibly underestimated, and white British individuals and females predominated among donors. Unmutated regions of variants are reportedly targeted by nearly half of spike-specific TCRs. Spike-specific TCR breadth and depth both grew after two AZD1222 doses.

J is TRBJ1-2 and V is TRBV5-1; a possible D gene is TRBD1 (5 bases). The sample consisted of peripheral blood, taken on day 0 of AZD1222 vaccination. The sequence was obtained from an adult in good health. CDR3 sequence: CASSFEGVAYGYTF. Here the CDR3 DNA reads TGCGCCAGCAGCTTTGAAGGGGTAGCCTATGGCTACACCTTC.